The clone carrying this T cell receptor (beta chain) was observed a few times. What it binds is unknown. This record comes from a study of follicular helper T cells after annual influenza vaccination. Study-level findings and limits: ICOS+CD38+ cTfh clonality tracked population frequency, and its change tracked circulating plasmablast change. ICOS-CD38- cTfh most often held earlier Day 7 ICOS+CD38+ clones. Rare clonotypes were missed; only about 9-21% of cells gave TCRB.

The table came from immunoSEQ multiplex PCR; TCRdb's copy has only in-frame clones and leaves some out. Here the sample spans about 12,000 clones, roughly three quarters being singletons. Germline V gene data show CDR1 as SQVTM and CDR2 as ANQGSEA. The V end lost 7 bases, the J end lost 10 bases, and 7 bases lay between the germline ends. This CDR3 comprises 8 residues. Time point here: 2015-2016 season, pre-vaccination. Excluded were substance abuse, HIV/AIDS, active cancer, immunomodulatory drugs and active illness. Sequencing was performed on CXCR5+ CD38- circulating T follicular helper cells from blood, taken on the day of influenza vaccination. Noted subset: circulating Tfh, non-naive CD4+CXCR5+PD-1+ (ICOS+CD38+ or ICOS-CD38-). This rearrangement joins TRBV29-1 to TRBJ1-1, with unresolved D. The sequence derives from an adult who received the influenza vaccine. The DNA for the CDR3 is TGCAGCGATACCGGAGCTTTCTTT. Residues: CSDTGAFF.